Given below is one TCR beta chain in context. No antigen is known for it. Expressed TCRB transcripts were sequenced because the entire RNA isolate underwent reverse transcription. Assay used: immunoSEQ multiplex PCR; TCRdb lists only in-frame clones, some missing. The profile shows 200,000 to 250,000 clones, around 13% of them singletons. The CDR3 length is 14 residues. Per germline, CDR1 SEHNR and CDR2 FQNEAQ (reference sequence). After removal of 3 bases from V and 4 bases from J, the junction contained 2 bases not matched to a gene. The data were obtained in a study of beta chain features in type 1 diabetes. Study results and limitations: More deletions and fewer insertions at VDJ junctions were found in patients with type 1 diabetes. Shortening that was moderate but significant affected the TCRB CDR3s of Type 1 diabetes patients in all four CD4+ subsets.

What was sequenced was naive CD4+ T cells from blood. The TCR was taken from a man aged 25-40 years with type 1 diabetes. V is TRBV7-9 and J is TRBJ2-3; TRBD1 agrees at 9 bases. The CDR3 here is CASSFTGGPDTQYF. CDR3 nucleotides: TGTGCCAGCAGCTTTACAGGGGGCCCAGATACGCAGTATTTT.